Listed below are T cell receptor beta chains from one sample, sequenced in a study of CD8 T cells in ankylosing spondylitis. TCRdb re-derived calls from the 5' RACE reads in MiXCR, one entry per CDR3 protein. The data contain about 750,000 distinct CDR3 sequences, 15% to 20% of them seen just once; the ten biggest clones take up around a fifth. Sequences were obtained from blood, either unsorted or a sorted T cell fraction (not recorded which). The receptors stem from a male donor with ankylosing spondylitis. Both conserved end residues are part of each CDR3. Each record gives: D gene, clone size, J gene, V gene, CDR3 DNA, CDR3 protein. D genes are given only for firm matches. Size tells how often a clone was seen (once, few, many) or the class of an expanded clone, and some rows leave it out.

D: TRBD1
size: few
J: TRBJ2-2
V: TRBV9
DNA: TGTGCCAGCAGCGTGGAGGGACAGGGGGATCCCGGGGAGCTGTTTTTT
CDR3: CASSVEGQGDPGELFF

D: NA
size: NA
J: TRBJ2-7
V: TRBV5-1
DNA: TGCGCCAGCAGCTCGGGGGACACCCGTTCTAACGAGCAGTACTTC
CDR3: CASSSGDTRSNEQYF

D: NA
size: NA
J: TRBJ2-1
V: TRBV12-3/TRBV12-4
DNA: TGTGCCAGCAGTTTGCCAGGGATGAGCTCCTACAATGAGCAGTTCTTC
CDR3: CASSLPGMSSYNEQFF

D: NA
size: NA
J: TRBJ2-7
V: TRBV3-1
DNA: TGTGCCAGCAGCCAAAATCCAGGGGGGAGGAACGAGCAGTACTTC
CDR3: CASSQNPGGRNEQYF

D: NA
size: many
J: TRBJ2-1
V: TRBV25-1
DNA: TGTGCCAGCAGTGGCCAAGGTCCCTACAATGAGCAGTTCTTC
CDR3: CASSGQGPYNEQFF

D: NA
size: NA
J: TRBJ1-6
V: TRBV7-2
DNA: TGTGCCAGCAGCTTATCTGGGGGTTTAGCGGAATCACCCCTCCACTTT
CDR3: CASSLSGGLAESPLHF

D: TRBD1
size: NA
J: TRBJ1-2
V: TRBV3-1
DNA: TGTGCCAGCAGCCATCGGGACAGTAATGGCTACACCTTC
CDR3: CASSHRDSNGYTF

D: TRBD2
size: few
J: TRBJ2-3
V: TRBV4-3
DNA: TGCGCCAGCAGCCAAGATCCAGCGGGAGGCTACACAGATACGCAGTATTTT
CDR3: CASSQDPAGGYTDTQYF

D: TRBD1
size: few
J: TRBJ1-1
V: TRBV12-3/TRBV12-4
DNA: TGTGCCAGCAGTTCCGGGGACAGGGGCATGCGAACTGAAGCTTTCTTT
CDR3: CASSSGDRGMRTEAFF

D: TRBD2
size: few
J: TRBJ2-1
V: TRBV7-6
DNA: TGTGCCAGCAGCTTTAATAGCGGGGACTACAATGAGCAGTTCTTC
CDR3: CASSFNSGDYNEQFF

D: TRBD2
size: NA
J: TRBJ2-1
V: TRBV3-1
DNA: TGTGCCAGCAGCCGTTGGTCAATAGCGGGGTCTTACAATGAGCAGTTCTTC
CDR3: CASSRWSIAGSYNEQFF

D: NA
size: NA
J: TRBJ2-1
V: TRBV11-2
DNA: TGTGCCAGCAGCTCCTCCGGGACAGAGCAGTTCTTC
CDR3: CASSSSGTEQFF

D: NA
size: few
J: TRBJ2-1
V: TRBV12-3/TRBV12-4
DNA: TGTGCCAGCAGACCAGGGGGGAAAAAGGCGGATGAGCAGTTCTTC
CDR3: CASRPGGKKADEQFF

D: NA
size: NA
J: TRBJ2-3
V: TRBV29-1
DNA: TGCAGCGTTGAGCGGGACAGCTATCCCACAGATACGCAGTATTTT
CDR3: CSVERDSYPTDTQYF

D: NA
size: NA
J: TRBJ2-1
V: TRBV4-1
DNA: TGCGCCAGCAGCCAAAGAGGGGGTGAGCAGTTCTTC
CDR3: CASSQRGGEQFF

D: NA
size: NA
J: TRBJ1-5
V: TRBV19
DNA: TGTGCCAGTAAAGCGCCCAGGGATATTAGCGATCAGCCCCAGCATTTT
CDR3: CASKAPRDISDQPQHF

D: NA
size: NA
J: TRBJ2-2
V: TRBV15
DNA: TGTGCCACCAGCGGGATTGGTGGGTCCGGTACCGGGGAGCTGTTTTTT
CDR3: CATSGIGGSGTGELFF

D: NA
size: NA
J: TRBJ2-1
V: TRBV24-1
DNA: TGTGCCACCAGTGATTCAAGGCGTGTTGTCACGGGTAGCTCCTACAATGAGCAGTTCTTC
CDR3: CATSDSRRVVTGSSYNEQFF

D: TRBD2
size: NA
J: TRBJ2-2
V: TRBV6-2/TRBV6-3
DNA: TGTGCCAGCAACCAACTAGCGGGGGGGACCGGGGAGCTGTTTTTT
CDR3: CASNQLAGGTGELFF

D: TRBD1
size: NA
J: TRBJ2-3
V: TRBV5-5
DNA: TGTGCCAGCAGCACACATCCGAGCACAGGGGGAGATACGCAGTATTTT
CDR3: CASSTHPSTGGDTQYF

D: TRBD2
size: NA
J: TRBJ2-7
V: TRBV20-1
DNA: TGCAGTGCTAGTCCTAGCGGCAGTGGGTACGAGCAGTACTTC
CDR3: CSASPSGSGYEQYF

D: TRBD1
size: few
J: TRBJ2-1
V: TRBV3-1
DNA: TGTGCCAGCAGCCAAGAGAGACAGGGGGCCGGGGTTCCGTTCTTC
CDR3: CASSQERQGAGVPFF

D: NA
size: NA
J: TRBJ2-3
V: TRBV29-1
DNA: TGCAGCGTTGGGGGAGTCACTAGCACAGATACGCAGTATTTT
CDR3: CSVGGVTSTDTQYF

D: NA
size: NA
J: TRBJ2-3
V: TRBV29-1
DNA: TGCAGCGTAGCGGGCTATAGCACAGATACGCAGTATTTT
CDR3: CSVAGYSTDTQYF

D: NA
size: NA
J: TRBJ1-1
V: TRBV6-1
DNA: TGTGCCAGCAGCCCCCTTCGTGGGACGGGTGCTGAAGCTTTCTTT
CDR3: CASSPLRGTGAEAFF

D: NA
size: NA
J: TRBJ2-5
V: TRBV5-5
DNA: TGTGCCAGCAGAACGCAAGAGACCCAGTACTTC
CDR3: CASRTQETQYF

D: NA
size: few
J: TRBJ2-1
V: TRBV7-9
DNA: TGTGCCAGCAGCTTAGCGCTAGGAGGTGGCGAGCAGTTCTTC
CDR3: CASSLALGGGEQFF

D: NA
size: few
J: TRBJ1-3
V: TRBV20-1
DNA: TGCAGTGCTTCGCAGGGCTCTTCTGGAAACACCATATATTTT
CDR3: CSASQGSSGNTIYF

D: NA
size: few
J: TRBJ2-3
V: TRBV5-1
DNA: TGCGCCAGCAGGACCAACACAGACACAGATACGCAGTATTTT
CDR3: CASRTNTDTDTQYF

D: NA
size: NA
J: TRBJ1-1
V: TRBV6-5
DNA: TGTGCCAGCAGTTACAGCGCGCCCGGCACTGAAGCTTTCTTT
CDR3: CASSYSAPGTEAFF

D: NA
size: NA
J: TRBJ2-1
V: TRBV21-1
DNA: TGTGCCAGCAGCATGATCAGTTTAAGCTCCTACAATGAGCAGTTCTTC
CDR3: CASSMISLSSYNEQFF

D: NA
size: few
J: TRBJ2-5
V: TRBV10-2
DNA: TGCGCCAGCAGTGAAGGCAGGGAGACCCAGTACTTC
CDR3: CASSEGRETQYF

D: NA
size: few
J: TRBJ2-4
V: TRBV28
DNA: TGTGCCAGCAGTTCAACAGGGTCCCTAGCCAAAAACATTCAGTACTTC
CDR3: CASSSTGSLAKNIQYF

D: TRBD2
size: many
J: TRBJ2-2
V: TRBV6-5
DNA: TGTGCCAGCAGTTCCCTAGCGGGAGAGGCCGGGGAGCTGTTTTTT
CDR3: CASSSLAGEAGELFF

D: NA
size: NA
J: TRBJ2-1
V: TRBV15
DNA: TGTGCCACCAGCAGAGAGGAGTCGGGGAAAAGGTACAATGAGCAGTTCTTC
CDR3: CATSREESGKRYNEQFF

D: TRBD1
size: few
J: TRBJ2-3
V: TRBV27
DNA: TGTGCCAGCAGTTTAGTTCCGGGACAGAAGAGCACAGATACGCAGTATTTT
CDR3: CASSLVPGQKSTDTQYF

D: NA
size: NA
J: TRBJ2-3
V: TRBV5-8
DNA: TGTGCCAGCAGCTTAGGGTCCCTGGCCGGCACAGATACGCAGTATTTT
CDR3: CASSLGSLAGTDTQYF

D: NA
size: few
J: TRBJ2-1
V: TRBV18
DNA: TGTGCCAGCTCACCGGCTATTGAAAACTACAATGAGCAGTTCTTC
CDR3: CASSPAIENYNEQFF

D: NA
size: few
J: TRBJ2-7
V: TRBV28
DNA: TGTGCCAGCAGTTCCCTCCAAGGGGGGTACTACGAGCAGTACTTC
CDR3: CASSSLQGGYYEQYF

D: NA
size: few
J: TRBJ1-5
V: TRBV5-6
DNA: TGTGCCAGCAGCCCGGACGGGGGCAATCAGCCCCAGCATTTT
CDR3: CASSPDGGNQPQHF

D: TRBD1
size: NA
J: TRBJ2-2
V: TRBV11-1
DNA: TGTGCCAGTCGAATTAACGGACAGGGGAGAACCGGGGAGCTGTTTTTT
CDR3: CASRINGQGRTGELFF

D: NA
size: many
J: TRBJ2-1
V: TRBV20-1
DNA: TGCAGTGCCTGGACGCCCTACAATGAGCAGTTCTTC
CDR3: CSAWTPYNEQFF

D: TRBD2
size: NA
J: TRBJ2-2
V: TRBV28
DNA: TGTGCCAGCAGCCTGCTCCTAGCGGGAGTTGGTGGGGAGCTGTTTTTT
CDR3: CASSLLLAGVGGELFF

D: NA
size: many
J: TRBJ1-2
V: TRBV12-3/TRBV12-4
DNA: TGTGCCAGCAGTTCCACCACCGAACAACTCGTCTGGACCTTC
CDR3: CASSSTTEQLVWTF

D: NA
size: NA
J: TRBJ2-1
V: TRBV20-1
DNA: TGCAGTGCCACCGAGAGCGCCGTGGGCTCCTACAATGAGCAGTTCTTC
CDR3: CSATESAVGSYNEQFF

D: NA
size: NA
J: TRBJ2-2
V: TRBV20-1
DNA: TGCAGTGCTAGTCGGATGGCGAACACCGGGGAGCTGTTTTTT
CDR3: CSASRMANTGELFF

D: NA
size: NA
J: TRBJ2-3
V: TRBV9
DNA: TGTGCCAGCAGCGTAGGGGGTATCACAGATACGCAGTATTTT
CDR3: CASSVGGITDTQYF

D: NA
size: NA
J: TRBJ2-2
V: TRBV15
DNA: TGTGCCACCAGCAACCAGGTCTCAGGGGCCTGGGAGCTGTTTTTT
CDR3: CATSNQVSGAWELFF

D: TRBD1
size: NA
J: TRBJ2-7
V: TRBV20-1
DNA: TGCAGTGCTAGGGCCTTAAGAGGGGGCGCGATCCCATACGAGCAGTACTTC
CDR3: CSARALRGGAIPYEQYF

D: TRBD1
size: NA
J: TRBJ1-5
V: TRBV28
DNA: TGTGCCAGCAGTATAGACAGGGTTGGGAATCAGCCCCAGCATTTT
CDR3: CASSIDRVGNQPQHF

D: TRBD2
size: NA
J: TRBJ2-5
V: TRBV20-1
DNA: TGCAGTGCACAACCGGGACTAGCGGGAGCAGAGACCCAGTACTTC
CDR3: CSAQPGLAGAETQYF

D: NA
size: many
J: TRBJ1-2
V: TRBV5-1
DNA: TGCGCCAGCAGCTTGGACCCACTCACGGGGAATGGCTACACCTTC
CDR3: CASSLDPLTGNGYTF